The clone carrying this T cell receptor (beta chain) was counted ten times or more. CDR1 is DFQATT and CDR2 is SNEGSKA in the germline V gene (reference sequence). Trimming took 6 bases from V and 5 from J; bases not matched to a gene: 9. The CDR3 runs 15 residues. This entry is derived from a study of read filtering for tumor transcriptome and immune sequencing. Study background: DNase treatment preceded whole-transcriptome library preparation.

The library was built from about 400 ng RNA with molecular barcoded adaptors for alpha/delta and beta/gamma chains. One entry per CDR3 protein, called by TCRdb with MiXCR from the reads. In the table there are 40,000 to 50,000 distinct CDR3 sequences, about an eighth of which are singletons. V is TRBV20-1 and J is TRBJ2-7; TRBD2 matches at 14 bases. Sequences were obtained from a population of CD138-negative cells sorted from bone marrow. The source of this sequence is a donor at least 40 years old with multiple myeloma. CDR3 sequence: CSAGTSGSPWDEQYF. The CDR3 DNA follows: TGCAGTGCAGGGACTAGCGGGAGCCCGTGGGACGAGCAGTACTTC.